Included here is one TCR beta chain sequence, with context. No antigen is known for it. Base quality data are lacking; no much larger clone is found one base away. The germline V gene (reference sequence) sets CDR1 to LNHDA and CDR2 to SQIVND. From the cysteine up to the phenylalanine, the CDR3 has a length of 13 residues. The entry retains the CDR3 DNA only, 39 bases that are in frame from base 1. The V end gives up 5 bases and the J end 6 bases, leaving 5 bases in the junction not matched to a gene. Library generation was performed with 5' RACE. For sequencing, an Illumina HiSeq 2500 was employed. A second PCR of about 7 to 12 cycles was performed with a sample-barcoded 5' primer and a J-beta primer mix. A unique molecular identifier was introduced onto each TCR beta cDNA molecule by a template-switch 5' adaptor carrying 12 random nucleotides. At least 2.5 million CDR3-containing paired-end reads were obtained from each sample. All of the RNA was converted into first-strand cDNA using the Mint cDNA synthesis kit, with a TRBC-specific oligonucleotide serving as the primer. Following uracil-DNA glycosylase treatment, a first 18-cycle PCR with universal primers M1SS and BC2_uni_R was performed on all cDNA. As for the authors' bioinformatics: Normalization of each sample was performed by random selection of 1 million high-quality reads, each carrying a distinct molecular identifier. Instead of being binned into consensus sequences, reads that shared molecular identifiers were thrown out. MiTCR, run with a Q25 quality threshold and the strictest error-elimination algorithm, handled CDR3 identification, clonotype clustering and error correction. A nonparametric unseen species model with Euler transformation was used to estimate lower-bound total TCR beta diversity. Through fastp at Q25 and MiXCR, TCRdb rebuilt clones from the public reads, retaining in-frame beta chains. All rows with the same CDR3 protein become a single entry with the most common DNA and genes. TCRdb, rather than the study authors, made the V and J calls. The sample yields 1.5 million or so distinct CDR3 sequences; approximately 39% were counted once. Of the sample, about 4.1% is held by the ten largest clones.

The data originate from a study of blood T cells in healthy people across ages (dated by TCRdb to about 2015). Study-wide context: In model experiments, roughly one uniquely barcoded TCR beta cDNA molecule per two T cells was captured by template switching. The study measured age-related changes in TCR beta repertoire diversity using deep sequencing normalized with unique cDNA molecular identifiers. The donors were divided into four age groups: young (average 16 years), middle-aged (approximately 41), aged (around 59) and long-lived (approximately 74). To avoid experimental bias, donors of different ages were spread randomly across the sequencing lanes. Two additional independent replicas of 1 million unique cDNA reads from the same blood draw were analyzed for two donors (one aged 18 to 29 and one aged 80 or older).

The donors were roughly 40 Caucasian individuals from Russia, aged roughly 6 to 100 years, who were systemically healthy. About 9.6 milliliters of peripheral blood were collected from each donor into EDTA-treated Vacutainer tubes. Ficoll-Paque density-gradient centrifugation was used to isolate PBMCs, with at least 7 million per sample. Trizol reagent was used to extract total RNA from the PBMCs, yielding at least 6 micrograms per sample. The percentages of naive CD45RAhigh/CD27high T cells were determined by flow cytometry on a PBMC aliquot from every donor. General study outcomes and caveats: Donor CMV infection status was unknown, potentially confounding age-related changes in expanded clonotypes. Estimates of total diversity based on one million sequenced T cells were considered lower bounds and underestimates. Observed TCR beta diversity per million T cells fell roughly linearly with age, and a significant reduction was already apparent by age around 44. Compared with the aged group, the long-lived group had more naive CD4+ T cells, fewer expanded clones and increased TCR diversity, a pattern suggesting age selection. Bulk unsorted PBMC profiling prevented conclusive comparison of naive and antigen-experienced compartments. The percentage of naive T cells measured by flow cytometry correlated strongly with observed TCR beta diversity.

This TCR came from a woman aged 18-35 years in good health. Sequenced material: blood. This chain joins TRBV19 to TRBJ1-1; TRBD1 matches 8 bases in the middle. The CDR3 protein is CASSVTGGAEAFF. The sequenced DNA: TGTGCCAGTAGTGTTACAGGGGGGGCTGAAGCTTTCTTT.